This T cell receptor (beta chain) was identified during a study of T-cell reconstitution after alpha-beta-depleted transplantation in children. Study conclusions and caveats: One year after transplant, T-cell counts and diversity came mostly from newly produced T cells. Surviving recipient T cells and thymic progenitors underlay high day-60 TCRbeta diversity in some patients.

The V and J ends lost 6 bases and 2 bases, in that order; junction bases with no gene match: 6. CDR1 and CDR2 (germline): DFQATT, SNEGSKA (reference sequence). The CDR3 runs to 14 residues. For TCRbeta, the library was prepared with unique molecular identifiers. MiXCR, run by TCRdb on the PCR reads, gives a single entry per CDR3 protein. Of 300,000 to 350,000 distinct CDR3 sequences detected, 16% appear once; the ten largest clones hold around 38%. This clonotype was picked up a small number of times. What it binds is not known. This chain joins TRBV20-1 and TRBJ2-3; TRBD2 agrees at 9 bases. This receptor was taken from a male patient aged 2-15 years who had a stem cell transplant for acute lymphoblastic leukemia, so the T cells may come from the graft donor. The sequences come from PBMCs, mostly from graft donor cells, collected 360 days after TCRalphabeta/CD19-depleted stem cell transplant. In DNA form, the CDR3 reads TGCAGTGCGTTGGGACTAGCCCTCACAGATACGCAGTATTTT. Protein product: CSALGLALTDTQYF.